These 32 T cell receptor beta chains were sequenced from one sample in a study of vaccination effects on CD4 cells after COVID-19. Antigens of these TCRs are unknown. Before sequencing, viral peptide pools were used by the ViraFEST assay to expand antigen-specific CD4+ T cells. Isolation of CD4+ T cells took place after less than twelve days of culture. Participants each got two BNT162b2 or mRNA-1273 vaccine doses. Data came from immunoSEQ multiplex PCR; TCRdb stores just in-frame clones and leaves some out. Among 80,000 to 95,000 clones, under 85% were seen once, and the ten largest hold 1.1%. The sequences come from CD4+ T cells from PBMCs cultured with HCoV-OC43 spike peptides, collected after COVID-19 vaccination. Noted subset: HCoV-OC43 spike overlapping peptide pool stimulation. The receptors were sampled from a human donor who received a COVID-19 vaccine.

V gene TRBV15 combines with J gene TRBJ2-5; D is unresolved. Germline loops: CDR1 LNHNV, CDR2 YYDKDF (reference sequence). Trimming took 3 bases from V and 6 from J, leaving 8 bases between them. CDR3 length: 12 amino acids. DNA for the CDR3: TGTGCCACCAGCAGCCAGGAACAGACCCAGTACTTC. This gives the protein CATSSQEQTQYF.

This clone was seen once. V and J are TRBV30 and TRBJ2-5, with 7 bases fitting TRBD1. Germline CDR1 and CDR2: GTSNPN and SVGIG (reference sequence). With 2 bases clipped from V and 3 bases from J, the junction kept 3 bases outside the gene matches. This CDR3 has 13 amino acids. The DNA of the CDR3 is TGTGCCTGGAGTCCAACAGGGGAAGAGACCCAGTACTTC. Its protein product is CAWSPTGEETQYF.

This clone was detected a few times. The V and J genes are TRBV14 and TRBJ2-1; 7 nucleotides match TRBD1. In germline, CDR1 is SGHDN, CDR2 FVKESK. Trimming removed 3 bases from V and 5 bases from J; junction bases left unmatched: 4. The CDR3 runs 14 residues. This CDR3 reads CASSQIDRDNEQFF. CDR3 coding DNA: TGTGCCAGCAGCCAGATTGACAGGGACAATGAGCAGTTCTTC.

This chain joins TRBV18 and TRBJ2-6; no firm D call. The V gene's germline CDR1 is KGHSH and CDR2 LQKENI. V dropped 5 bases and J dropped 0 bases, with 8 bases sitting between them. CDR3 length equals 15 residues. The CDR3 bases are TGTGCCAGCTCAGAACAGAGCTCTGGGGCCAACGTCCTGACTTTC. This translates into CASSEQSSGANVLTF.

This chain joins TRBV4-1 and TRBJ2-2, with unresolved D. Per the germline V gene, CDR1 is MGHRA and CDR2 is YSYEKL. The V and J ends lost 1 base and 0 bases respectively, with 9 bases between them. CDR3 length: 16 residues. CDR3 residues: CASSQGYGANTGELFF. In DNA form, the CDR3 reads TGCGCCAGCAGCCAAGGATACGGCGCGAACACCGGGGAGCTGTTTTTT.

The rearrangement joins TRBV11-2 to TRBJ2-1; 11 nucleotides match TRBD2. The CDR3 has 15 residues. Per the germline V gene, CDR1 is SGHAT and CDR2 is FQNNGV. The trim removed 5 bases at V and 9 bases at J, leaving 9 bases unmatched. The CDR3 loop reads CASSTGTSGLGEQFF. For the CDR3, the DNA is TGTGCCAGCAGCACCGGGACTAGCGGCCTGGGTGAGCAGTTCTTC.

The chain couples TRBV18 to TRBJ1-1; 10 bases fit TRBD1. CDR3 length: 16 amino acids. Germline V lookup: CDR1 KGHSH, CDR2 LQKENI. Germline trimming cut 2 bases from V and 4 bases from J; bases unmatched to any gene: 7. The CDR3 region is CASSPRGQGMSTEAFF. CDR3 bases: TGTGCCAGCTCACCAAGGGGACAGGGGATGAGCACTGAAGCTTTCTTT.

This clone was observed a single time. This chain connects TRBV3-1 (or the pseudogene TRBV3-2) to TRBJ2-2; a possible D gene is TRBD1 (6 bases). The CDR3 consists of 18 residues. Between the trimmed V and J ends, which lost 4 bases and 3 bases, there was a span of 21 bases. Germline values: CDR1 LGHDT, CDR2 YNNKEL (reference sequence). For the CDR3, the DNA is TGTGCCAGCAGCCGAAGGGGGATGAGTTCCTCTGACACCGGGGAGCTGTTTTTT. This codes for CASSRRGMSSSDTGELFF.

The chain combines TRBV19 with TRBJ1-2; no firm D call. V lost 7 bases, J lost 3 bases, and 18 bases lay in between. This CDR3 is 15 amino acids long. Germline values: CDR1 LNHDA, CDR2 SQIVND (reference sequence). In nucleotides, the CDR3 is TGTGCCAGTAAAGGATTTATAACCTTGGACTATGGCTACACCTTC. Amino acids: CASKGFITLDYGYTF. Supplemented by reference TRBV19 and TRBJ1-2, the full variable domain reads DGGITQSPKYLFRKEGQNVTLSCEQNLNHDAMYWYRQDPGQGLRLIYYSQIVNDFQKGDIAEGYSVSREKKESFPLTVTSAQKNPTAFYLCASKGFITLDYGYTFGSGTRLTVV.

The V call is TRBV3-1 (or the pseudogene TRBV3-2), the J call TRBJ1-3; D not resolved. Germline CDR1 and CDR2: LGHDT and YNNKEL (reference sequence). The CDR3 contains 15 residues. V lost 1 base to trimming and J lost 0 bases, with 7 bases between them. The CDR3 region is CASSQGPPSGNTIYF. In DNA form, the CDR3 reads TGTGCCAGCAGCCAAGGACCCCCCTCTGGAAACACCATATATTTT.

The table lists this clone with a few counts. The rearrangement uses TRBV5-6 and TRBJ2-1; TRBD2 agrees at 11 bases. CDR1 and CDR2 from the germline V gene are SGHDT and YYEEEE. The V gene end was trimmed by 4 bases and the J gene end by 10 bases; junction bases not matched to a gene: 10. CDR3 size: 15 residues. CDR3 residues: CASSPTRLAGLEQFF. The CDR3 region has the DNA TGTGCCAGCAGCCCAACCCGACTAGCGGGGTTAGAGCAGTTCTTC.

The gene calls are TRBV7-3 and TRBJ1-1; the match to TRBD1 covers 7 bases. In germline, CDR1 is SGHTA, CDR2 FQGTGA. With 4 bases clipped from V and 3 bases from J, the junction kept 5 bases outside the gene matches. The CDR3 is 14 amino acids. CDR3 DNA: TGTGCCAGCAGCTCTGACAGGGATGACACTGAAGCTTTCTTT. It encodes CASSSDRDDTEAFF.

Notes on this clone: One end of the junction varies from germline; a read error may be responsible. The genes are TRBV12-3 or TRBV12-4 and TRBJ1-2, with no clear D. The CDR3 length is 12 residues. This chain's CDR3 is CASSLGVGDKDF. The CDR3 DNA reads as TGTGCCAGCAGTTTAGGAGTTGGAGACAAAGATTTC.

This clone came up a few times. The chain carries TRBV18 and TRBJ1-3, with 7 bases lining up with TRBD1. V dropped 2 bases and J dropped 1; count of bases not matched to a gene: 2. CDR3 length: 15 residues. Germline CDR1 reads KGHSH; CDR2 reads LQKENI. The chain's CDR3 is CASSPDRDSGNTIYF. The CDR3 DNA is TGTGCCAGCTCACCAGACAGGGATTCTGGAAACACCATATATTTT.

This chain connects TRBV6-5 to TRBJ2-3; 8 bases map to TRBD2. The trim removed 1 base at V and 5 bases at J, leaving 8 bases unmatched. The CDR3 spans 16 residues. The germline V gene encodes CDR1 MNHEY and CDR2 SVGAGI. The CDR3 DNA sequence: TGTGCCAGCAGTTACTTAGCGGGGCAGAGGGAAGATACGCAGTATTTT. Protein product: CASSYLAGQREDTQYF.

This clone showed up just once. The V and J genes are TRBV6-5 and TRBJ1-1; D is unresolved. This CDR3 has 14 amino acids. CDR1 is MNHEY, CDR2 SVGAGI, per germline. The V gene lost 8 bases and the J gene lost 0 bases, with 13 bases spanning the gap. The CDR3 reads CASGILDLNTEAFF. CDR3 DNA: TGTGCCAGCGGGATATTGGACTTGAACACTGAAGCTTTCTTT.

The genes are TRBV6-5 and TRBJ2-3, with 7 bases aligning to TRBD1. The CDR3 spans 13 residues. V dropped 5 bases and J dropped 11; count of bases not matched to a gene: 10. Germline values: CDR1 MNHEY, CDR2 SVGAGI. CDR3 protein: CASSRYGQVEQYF. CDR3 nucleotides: TGTGCCAGCAGTCGCTACGGACAGGTCGAGCAGTATTTT.

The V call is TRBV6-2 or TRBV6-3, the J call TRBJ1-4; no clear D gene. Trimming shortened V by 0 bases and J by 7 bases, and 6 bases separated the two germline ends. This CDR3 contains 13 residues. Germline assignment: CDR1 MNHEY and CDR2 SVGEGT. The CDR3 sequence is CASSYSRPEKLFF. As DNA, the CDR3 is TGTGCCAGCAGTTACTCTCGCCCTGAAAAACTGTTTTTT.

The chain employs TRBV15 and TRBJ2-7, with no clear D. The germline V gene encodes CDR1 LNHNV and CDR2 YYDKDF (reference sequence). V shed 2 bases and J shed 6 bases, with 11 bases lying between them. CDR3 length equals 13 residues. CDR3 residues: CATSRSYFSEQYV. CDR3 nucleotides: TGTGCCACCAGCAGATCCTATTTTTCCGAGCAGTACGTC.

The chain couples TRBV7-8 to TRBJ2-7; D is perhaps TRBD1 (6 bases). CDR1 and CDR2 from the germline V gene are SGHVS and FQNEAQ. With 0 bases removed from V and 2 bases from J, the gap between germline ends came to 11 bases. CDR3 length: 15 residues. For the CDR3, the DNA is TGTGCCAGCAGCTTAGCGGGACACCAGACCTACGAGCAGTACGTC. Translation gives CASSLAGHQTYEQYV.

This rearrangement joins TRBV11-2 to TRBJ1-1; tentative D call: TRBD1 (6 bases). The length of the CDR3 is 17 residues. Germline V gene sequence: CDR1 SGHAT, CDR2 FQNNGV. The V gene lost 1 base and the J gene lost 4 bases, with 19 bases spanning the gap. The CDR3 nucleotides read TGTGCCAGCAGCTTAGCCACACAGGGCCCTATGGGCACTGAAGCTTTCTTT. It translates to CASSLATQGPMGTEAFF.

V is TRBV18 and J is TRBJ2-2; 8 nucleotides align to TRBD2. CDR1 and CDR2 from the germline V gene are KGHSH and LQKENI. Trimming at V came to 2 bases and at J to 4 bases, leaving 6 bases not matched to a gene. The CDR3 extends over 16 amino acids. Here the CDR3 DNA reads TGTGCCAGCTCACCATCGACGGGACTAGGCACCGGGGAGCTGTTTTTT. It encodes CASSPSTGLGTGELFF.

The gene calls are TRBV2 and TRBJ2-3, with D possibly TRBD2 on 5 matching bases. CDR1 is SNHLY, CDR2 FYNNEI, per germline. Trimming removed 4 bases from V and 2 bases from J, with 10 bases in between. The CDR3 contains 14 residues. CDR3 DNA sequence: TGTGCCAGCAGTGGCGGGCTGGTCACAGATACGCAGTATTTT. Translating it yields CASSGGLVTDTQYF.

CDR3 in DNA: TGTGCCAGCAGTTACTCGGAGGGATGGGGGACTGAAGCTTTCTTT. This encodes CASSYSEGWGTEAFF. The chain joins TRBV6-2 or TRBV6-3 to TRBJ1-1, with D possibly TRBD1 on 5 matching bases. The length of the CDR3 is 15 residues. The germline V and J ends were trimmed by 0 bases and 5 bases, with 13 bases remaining between them. Germline V lookup: CDR1 MNHEY, CDR2 SVGEGT.

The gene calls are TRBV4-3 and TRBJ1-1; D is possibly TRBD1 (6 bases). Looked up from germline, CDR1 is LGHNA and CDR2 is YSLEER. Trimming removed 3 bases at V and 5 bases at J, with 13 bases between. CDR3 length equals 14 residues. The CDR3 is CASSHQTGGTEAFF. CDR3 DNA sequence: TGCGCCAGCAGCCATCAGACAGGAGGGACTGAAGCTTTCTTT.

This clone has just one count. The chain's CDR3 is CASSPGQGGKLFF. The DNA for the CDR3 is TGTGCCAGCTCACCAGGACAGGGCGGAAAACTGTTTTTT. The chain uses TRBV18 and TRBJ1-4; 8 nucleotides match TRBD1. CDR3 length equals 13 residues. Trimming cost V 2 bases and J 10 bases; bases outside gene matches: 3. In germline, CDR1 is KGHSH, CDR2 LQKENI. Full variable domain (missing parts from reference TRBV18 and TRBJ1-4): NAGVMQNPRHLVRRRGQEARLRCSPMKGHSHVYWYRQLPEEGLKFMVYLQKENIIDESGMPKERFSAEFPKEGPSILRIQQVVRGDSAAYFCASSPGQGGKLFFGSGTQLSVL.

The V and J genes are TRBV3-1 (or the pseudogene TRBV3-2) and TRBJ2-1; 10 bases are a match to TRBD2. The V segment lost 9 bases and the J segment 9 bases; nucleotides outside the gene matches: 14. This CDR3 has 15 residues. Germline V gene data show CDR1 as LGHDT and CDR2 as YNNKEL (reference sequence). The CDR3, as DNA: TGTGCCAGTGCCACGGGCAGCGGGGGGGCCCTTGAGCAGTTCTTC. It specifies CASATGSGGALEQFF.

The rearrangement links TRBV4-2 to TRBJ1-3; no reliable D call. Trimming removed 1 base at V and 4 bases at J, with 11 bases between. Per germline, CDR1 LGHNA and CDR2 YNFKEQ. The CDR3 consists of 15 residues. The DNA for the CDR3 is TGTGCCAGCAGCCAAGGCTTAGGTTCCGGAAACACCATATATTTT. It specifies CASSQGLGSGNTIYF.

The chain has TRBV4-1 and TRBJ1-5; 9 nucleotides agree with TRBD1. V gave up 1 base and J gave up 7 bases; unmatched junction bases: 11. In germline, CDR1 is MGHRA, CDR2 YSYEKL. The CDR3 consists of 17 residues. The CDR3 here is CASSQVIWDRVGQPQHF. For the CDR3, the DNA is TGCGCCAGCAGCCAAGTTATATGGGACAGGGTGGGACAGCCCCAGCATTTT.

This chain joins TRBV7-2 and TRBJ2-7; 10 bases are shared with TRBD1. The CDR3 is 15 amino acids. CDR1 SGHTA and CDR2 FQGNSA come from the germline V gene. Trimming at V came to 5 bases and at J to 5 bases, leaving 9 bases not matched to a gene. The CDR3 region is CASSQDRGRAHEQYV. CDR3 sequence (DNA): TGTGCCAGCAGCCAAGACAGGGGGCGCGCCCACGAGCAGTACGTC.

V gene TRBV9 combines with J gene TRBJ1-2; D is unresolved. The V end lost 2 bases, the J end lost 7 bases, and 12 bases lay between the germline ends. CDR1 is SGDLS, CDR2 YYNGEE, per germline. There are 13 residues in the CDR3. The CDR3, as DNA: TGTGCCAGCAGCGTGTCAAAGACCTCTGGCTACACCTTC. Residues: CASSVSKTSGYTF.

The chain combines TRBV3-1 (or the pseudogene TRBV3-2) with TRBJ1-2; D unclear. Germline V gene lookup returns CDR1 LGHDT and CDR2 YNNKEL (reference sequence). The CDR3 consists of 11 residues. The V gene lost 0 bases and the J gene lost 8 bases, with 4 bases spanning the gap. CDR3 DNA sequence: TGTGCCAGCAGCCAAGAGAACGGCTACACCTTC. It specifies CASSQENGYTF.